Each of the 25 T cell receptor beta chains below was sequenced from the same sample in a study of a mutant IDH1 vaccine in newly diagnosed glioma. Some clones are missing from TCRdb's copy, which holds only in-frame ones; the method was immunoSEQ multiplex PCR. This table has under 85,000 clones, 85% appearing once. Antigens of these TCRs are unknown. Time point here: week 23, last vaccination. Each vaccine dose was 300 ug of mutant IDH1 20-mer peptide, with topical imiquimod. The sequences come from PBMCs, collected from a glioma patient whose treatment included an IDH1 peptide vaccine. Receptors originate from a woman aged 50 to 60 with glioma.

This clone was found a few times. The chain employs TRBV7-3 and TRBJ2-2, with 11 bases lining up with TRBD2. CDR1 is SGHTA, CDR2 FQGTGA, per germline. The CDR3 runs 15 residues. V was clipped by 3 bases and J by 6 bases; unmatched bases: 3. CDR3 region: CASSFSGRAPGELFF. The DNA of the CDR3 is TGTGCCAGCAGCTTTAGCGGGAGGGCCCCCGGGGAGCTGTTTTTT.

In DNA, the CDR3 is TGTGCCAGCAGTGAGGATAAAGGGGAGCAGTACTTC. It translates to CASSEDKGEQYF. This chain connects TRBV2 to TRBJ2-7; D gene unclear. Per germline, CDR1 SNHLY and CDR2 FYNNEI. The V end was cut by 3 bases, the J end by 7 bases, with 10 bases between. The CDR3 contains 12 residues. The full variable domain, in which reference TRBV2 and TRBJ2-7 provide the parts outside the CDR3, is EPEVTQTPSHQVTQMGQEVILRCVPISNHLYFYWYRQILGQKVEFLVSFYNNEISEKSEIFDDQFSVERPDGSNFTLKIRSTKLEDSAMYFCASSEDKGEQYFGPGTRLTVT.

In nucleotides, the CDR3 is TGTGCCAGCAGCGTAAGAAGGGGGGCAACTTACAATGAGCAGTTCTTC. Amino acids: CASSVRRGATYNEQFF. The rearrangement uses TRBV9 and TRBJ2-1; D might be TRBD1 or TRBD2, each matching 6 bases. The CDR3 consists of 16 residues. From germline, CDR1 is SGDLS and CDR2 YYNGEE. V lost 1 base and J 4 bases, leaving 15 bases between the germline ends.

CDR3 protein: CASSSATSGRDETQYF. The CDR3 DNA follows: TGTGCCAGCAGTTCTGCGACTAGCGGGAGGGACGAGACCCAGTACTTC. J is TRBJ2-5 and V is TRBV2; 14 bases match TRBD2. The length of the CDR3 is 16 residues. Germline assignment: CDR1 SNHLY and CDR2 FYNNEI. Trimming cost V 5 bases and J 5 bases; bases outside gene matches: 7.

The chain links TRBV30 to TRBJ1-6; 7 bases line up with TRBD1. Germline V CDR1 and CDR2: GTSNPN, SVGIG (reference sequence). The J segment lost 6 bases and the V segment lost 4 bases, leaving 3 bases of the junction unmatched. The CDR3 runs 13 residues. The CDR3, as DNA: TGTGCCTGGACAGGGGGTTTTAATTCACCCCTCCACTTT. Translation gives CAWTGGFNSPLHF.

This clone was observed once. J is TRBJ1-5 and V is TRBV10-2; 8 bases agree with TRBD1. J lost 1 base, V lost 6 bases, and 5 bases had no gene match. The CDR3 consists of 15 residues. The germline V gene has CDR1 WSHSY and CDR2 SAAADI. This CDR3 reads CASRRDRRSNQPQHF. In DNA, the CDR3 is TGCGCCAGCAGGAGGGACAGGAGAAGCAATCAGCCCCAGCATTTT.

This clone was counted only a few times. The chain carries TRBV10-1 and TRBJ1-1; TRBD1 is a possible D gene (5 bases). The CDR3 contains 13 residues. Deletions cut 6 bases from V and 5 bases from J, with 13 bases between. Germline-derived CDR1 and CDR2 are WNHNN and SYGVQD (reference sequence). CDR3 nucleotides: TGCGCCAGCAGCCGGGACTTAGGAACTGAAGCTTTCTTT. It yields the protein CASSRDLGTEAFF.

This clone was detected a few times. J is TRBJ1-4 and V is TRBV7-9; 8 bases match TRBD1. Germline CDR1 and CDR2: SEHNR and FQNEAQ (reference sequence). With 4 bases clipped from V and 7 bases from J, the junction kept 5 bases outside the gene matches. The CDR3 covers 14 residues. In DNA form, the CDR3 reads TGTGCCAGCAGCTACGGACAGGGTCTTGAAAAACTGTTTTTT. Its translation: CASSYGQGLEKLFF.

V is TRBV28 and J is TRBJ2-2; no clear D. Trimming took 3 bases from V and 2 from J, leaving 10 bases between them. The CDR3 is 15 residues long. Germline loops: CDR1 MDHEN, CDR2 SYDVKM. The chain's CDR3 is CASSLEWLNTGELFF. The DNA of the CDR3 is TGTGCCAGCAGTTTGGAGTGGCTCAACACCGGGGAGCTGTTTTTT. The full variable domain, completed using reference TRBV28 and TRBJ2-2, is DVKVTQSSRYLVKRTGEKVFLECVQDMDHENMFWYRQDPGLGLRLIYFSYDVKMKEKGDIPEGYSVSREKKERFSLILESASTNQTSMYLCASSLEWLNTGELFFGEGSRLTVL.

In its sample, this clone was seen a few times. This sequence joins TRBV28 and TRBJ1-2; no firm D call. The germline gives CDR1 MDHEN, CDR2 SYDVKM. This CDR3 is 13 amino acids long. V shed 6 bases and J shed 2 bases, with 10 bases lying between them. The CDR3 sequence is CASSPAENYGYTF. The CDR3 coding sequence is TGTGCCAGCAGCCCGGCAGAGAACTATGGCTACACCTTC.

The chain has TRBV5-1 and TRBJ2-1; perhaps TRBD1 as D (6 bases). The germline V gene encodes CDR1 SGHRS and CDR2 YFSETQ. CDR3 size: 13 residues. The ends were cut back, 5 bases at V and 9 bases at J, with 15 bases in the middle. Here the CDR3 reads CASRETGPLEQFF. The CDR3 DNA follows: TGCGCCAGCAGGGAGACAGGCCCCCTTGAGCAGTTCTTC.

This clone came up once. The rearrangement joins TRBV4-1 to TRBJ2-7, with no clear D. CDR3 size: 15 residues. Germline CDR1 is MGHRA and CDR2 is YSYEKL. The V and J ends lost 1 base and 3 bases respectively, with 13 bases between them. The CDR3: CASSQASVGFYEQYF. The CDR3, as DNA: TGCGCCAGCAGCCAAGCAAGCGTAGGCTTCTACGAGCAGTACTTC.

In DNA form, the CDR3 reads TGCGCCAGCAGCTCGGGGGACAGCTCTGGAAACACCATATATTTT. Translated: CASSSGDSSGNTIYF. V is TRBV5-1 and J is TRBJ1-3, with TRBD1 matching 7 bases. The V gene end was trimmed by 3 bases and the J gene end by 0 bases; junction bases not matched to a gene: 3. This CDR3 contains 15 residues. Germline V CDR1 and CDR2: SGHRS, YFSETQ.

The chain uses TRBV5-4 and TRBJ2-1, with 9 bases identical to TRBD2. The CDR3 extends over 15 amino acids. Germline V gene sequence: CDR1 SGHNT, CDR2 YYREEE (reference sequence). After removal of 5 bases from V and 6 bases from J, the junction contained 9 bases not matched to a gene. CDR3 in amino acids: CASSPAGGLFNEQFF. CDR3 in DNA: TGTGCCAGCAGTCCAGCGGGAGGCCTTTTCAATGAGCAGTTCTTC.

Turning to this clone: The same CDR3 is also encoded by other DNA sequences in this sample. J is TRBJ2-3 and V is TRBV30; D unclear. Looked up from germline, CDR1 is GTSNPN and CDR2 is SVGIG (reference sequence). The CDR3 has 11 residues. Trimming stripped 0 bases from V and 5 bases from J, with 3 bases between. CDR3 amino acids: CAWSVVDTQYF. Here the CDR3 DNA reads TGTGCCTGGAGTGTTGTAGATACGCAGTATTTT.

The chain recombines TRBV28 with TRBJ2-1, with D unresolved. The CDR3 has 12 residues. From germline, CDR1 is MDHEN and CDR2 SYDVKM. V gave up 5 bases and J gave up 8 bases, with 10 bases separating them. CDR3 nucleotide sequence: TGTGCCAGCAGTACGCTTGGCCATGAGCAGTTCTTC. This gives the protein CASSTLGHEQFF.

This chain uses TRBV29-1 with TRBJ2-7; D gene uncertain. The CDR3 has 13 residues. The V gene lost 1 base and the J gene lost 2 bases, with 9 bases spanning the gap. Germline CDR1 and CDR2: SQVTM and ANQGSEA. The CDR3 spells CSVEGSATYEQYF. The CDR3 nucleotides are TGCAGCGTTGAAGGTTCGGCTACCTACGAGCAGTACTTC.

The chain has TRBV19 and TRBJ2-1, with D unresolved. The germline gives CDR1 LNHDA, CDR2 SQIVND (reference sequence). This CDR3 region has 14 residues. V was cut by 1 base and J by 7 bases, with 11 bases left in between. CDR3 region: CASSIGDQGNEQFF. Written as DNA, the CDR3 is TGTGCCAGTAGTATAGGAGATCAAGGGAATGAGCAGTTCTTC.

The rearrangement links TRBV5-1 to TRBJ2-5; 12 positions match TRBD1. The germline V gene encodes CDR1 SGHRS and CDR2 YFSETQ. This CDR3 region has 15 residues. V shed 0 bases and J 7 bases; nucleotides not matched to a gene: 4. The CDR3 sequence is CASSLEGQGARTQYF. In nucleotides, the CDR3 is TGCGCCAGCAGCTTGGAGGGACAGGGGGCGAGGACCCAGTACTTC.

This sequence joins TRBV5-1 and TRBJ1-5; D is perhaps TRBD1 (5 bases). The CDR3 is 15 residues long. Trimming pared 4 bases from V and 2 bases from J, leaving 13 bases between. The V gene's germline CDR1 is SGHRS and CDR2 YFSETQ. CDR3 amino acids: CASSVGGRGNQPQHF. The CDR3 coding sequence is TGCGCCAGCAGCGTTGGGGGACGGGGCAATCAGCCCCAGCATTTT.

This clone has a handful of counts. This sequence joins TRBV2 and TRBJ1-6; perhaps TRBD1 as D (6 bases). Germline CDR1 and CDR2: SNHLY and FYNNEI. Trimming cost V 10 bases and J 5 bases, with 12 bases left between them. The CDR3 has 13 residues. The CDR3 DNA reads TGTGCCACCCGGGACATAAATAATTCACCCCTCCACTTT. It translates to CATRDINNSPLHF.

The chain joins TRBV28 to TRBJ2-7; 7 positions match TRBD1. Germline CDR1 is MDHEN and CDR2 is SYDVKM. The CDR3 extends over 15 amino acids. V lost 4 bases and J lost 7; bases outside the gene matches: 13. CDR3 amino acids: CASSSYRGQVEEQYF. The CDR3, as DNA: TGTGCCAGCAGTTCCTACAGGGGTCAGGTCGAAGAGCAGTACTTC. The variable domain in full, with the rest retrieved from reference TRBV28 and TRBJ2-7, is DVKVTQSSRYLVKRTGEKVFLECVQDMDHENMFWYRQDPGLGLRLIYFSYDVKMKEKGDIPEGYSVSREKKERFSLILESASTNQTSMYLCASSSYRGQVEEQYFGPGTRLTVT.

This chain links TRBV6-4 with TRBJ2-7, with unresolved D. Germline CDR1 and CDR2: MRHNA and SNTAGT. This CDR3 spans 15 amino acids. V lost 1 base and J lost 5, with 15 bases in between. DNA for the CDR3: TGTGCCAGCAGTGACTTCGGTCTATACCCCCACGAGCAGTACTTC. This gives the protein CASSDFGLYPHEQYF.

V gene TRBV21-1 combines with J gene TRBJ2-7; the table's D gene call, TRBD1, was not cross checked with the DNA. TRBV21-1 is shown as a pseudogene. The CDR3 sequence is 16 residues long. DNA for the CDR3: TGTGCCAGCAGCACCCGATACAGGAAAAGCTCCTACGAGCAGTACTTC. Its translation: CASSTRYRKSSYEQYF.

This chain joins TRBV28 and TRBJ2-1; 7 nucleotides match TRBD2. With 7 bases clipped from V and 9 bases from J, the junction kept 21 bases outside the gene matches. Germline values: CDR1 MDHEN, CDR2 SYDVKM. This CDR3 region has 17 residues. CDR3 sequence reads: CASTTRWRERWLGEQFF. CDR3 coding DNA: TGTGCCAGCACCACCCGGTGGCGGGAGAGATGGTTAGGTGAGCAGTTCTTC.